This paragraph covers one TCR beta chain sequence. Its antigen is unknown. The data are from a study of cytomegalovirus exposure and HLA in healthy donors. Overall study findings and caveats: Excluded were some V segments that proved indistinguishable, including TRBV6-2 and TRBV6-3.

Germline values: CDR1 MNHNY, CDR2 SVGAGI (reference sequence). Trimming took 4 bases from V and 5 from J, leaving 17 bases between them. The CDR3 length is 16 residues. Primers included in the PCR were 60 Vbeta and 13 Jbeta primers. Per the original data handling: The count from a later analysis was some 80 million unique TCR beta chains, 9 million to 12 million of them shared. Sequencing used immunoSEQ multiplex PCR; TCRdb keeps in-frame clones, though not all of them. For V, J and clone size, that table is used; D and trimming come from the DNA. The sample yields over 150,000 clones, roughly 88% seen once.

This receptor was obtained from a girl aged 2-10 years in good health and CMV-seropositive. The chain carries TRBV6-6 and TRBJ1-4; D is uncertain. The sample comprised PBMCs. CDR3 amino acids: CASSSARTMKNEKLFF. The CDR3 DNA is TGTGCCAGCAGTTCCGCACGGACTATGAAGAATGAAAAACTGTTTTTT.